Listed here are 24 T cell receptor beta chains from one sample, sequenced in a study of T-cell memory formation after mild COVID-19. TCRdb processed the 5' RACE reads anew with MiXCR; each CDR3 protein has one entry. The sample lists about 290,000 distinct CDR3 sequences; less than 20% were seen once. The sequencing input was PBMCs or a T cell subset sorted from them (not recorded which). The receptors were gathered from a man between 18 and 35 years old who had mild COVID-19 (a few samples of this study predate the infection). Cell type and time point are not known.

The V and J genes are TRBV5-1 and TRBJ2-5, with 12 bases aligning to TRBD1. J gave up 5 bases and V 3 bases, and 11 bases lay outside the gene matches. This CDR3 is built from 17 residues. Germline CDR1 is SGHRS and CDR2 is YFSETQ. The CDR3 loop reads CASSSGQGAAVVETQYF. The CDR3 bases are TGCGCCAGCAGCTCGGGACAGGGGGCGGCAGTTGTCGAGACCCAGTACTTC.

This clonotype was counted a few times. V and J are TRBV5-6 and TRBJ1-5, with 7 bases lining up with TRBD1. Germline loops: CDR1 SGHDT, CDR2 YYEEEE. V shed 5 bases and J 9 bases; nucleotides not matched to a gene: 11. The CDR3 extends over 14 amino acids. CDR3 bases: TGTGCCAGCAGTTCCGGGACAGTAGGCCGGCCCCAGCATTTT. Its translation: CASSSGTVGRPQHF.

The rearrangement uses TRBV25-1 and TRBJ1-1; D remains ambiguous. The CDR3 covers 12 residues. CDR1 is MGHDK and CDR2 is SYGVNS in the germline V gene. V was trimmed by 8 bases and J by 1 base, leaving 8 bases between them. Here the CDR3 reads CASGRQNTEAFF. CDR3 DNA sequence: TGTGCCAGCGGGCGACAGAACACTGAAGCTTTCTTT.

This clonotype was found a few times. CDR3 sequence: CASSPKPAGGQGTIYF. For the CDR3, the DNA is TGTGCCAGCAGCCCAAAACCGGCAGGGGGGCAGGGCACCATATATTTT. V gene TRBV27 combines with J gene TRBJ1-3; 7 bases line up with TRBD1. The CDR3 is made up of 16 amino acids. Looked up from germline, CDR1 is MNHEY and CDR2 is SMNVEV (reference sequence). Trimming removed 6 bases from V and 9 bases from J; junction bases left unmatched: 17.

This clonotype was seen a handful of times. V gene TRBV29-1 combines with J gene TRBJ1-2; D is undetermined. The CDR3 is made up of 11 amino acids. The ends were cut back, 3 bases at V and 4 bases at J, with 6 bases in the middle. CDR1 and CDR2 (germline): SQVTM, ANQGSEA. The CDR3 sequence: CSVDLGYGYTF. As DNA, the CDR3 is TGCAGCGTTGACCTGGGCTATGGCTACACCTTC.

In DNA, the CDR3 is TGCGCCAGCAGTGAGAGGTTCGGGGAGCTGTTTTTT. This codes for CASSERFGELFF. The chain has TRBV10-2 and TRBJ2-2, with D uncertain. The CDR3 length is 12 residues. Germline CDR1 reads WSHSY; CDR2 reads SAAADI. Trimming shortened V by 2 bases and J by 7 bases, and 5 bases separated the two germline ends.

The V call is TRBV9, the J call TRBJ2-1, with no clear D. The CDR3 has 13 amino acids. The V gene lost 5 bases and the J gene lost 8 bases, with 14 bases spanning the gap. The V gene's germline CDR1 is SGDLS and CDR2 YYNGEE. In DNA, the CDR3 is TGTGCCAGCAGTAGTCCATCCGGGCATGAGCAGTTCTTC. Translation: CASSSPSGHEQFF.

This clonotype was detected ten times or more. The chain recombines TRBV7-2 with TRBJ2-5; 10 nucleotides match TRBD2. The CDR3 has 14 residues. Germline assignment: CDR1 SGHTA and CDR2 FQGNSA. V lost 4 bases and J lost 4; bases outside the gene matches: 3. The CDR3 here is CASSSGLALETQYF. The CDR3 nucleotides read TGTGCCAGCAGCTCGGGACTAGCGTTAGAGACCCAGTACTTC.

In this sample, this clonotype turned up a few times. The chain's CDR3 is CASSLATGQNTGELFF. CDR3 in DNA: TGTGCCAGCAGCTTAGCTACAGGACAGAACACCGGGGAGCTGTTTTTT. The chain is built from TRBV7-6 and TRBJ2-2, with a weak D call TRBD1 (5 bases). Between the trimmed V and J ends, which lost 0 bases and 1 base, there was a span of 9 bases. In germline, CDR1 is SGHVS, CDR2 FNYEAQ. The CDR3 contains 16 residues.

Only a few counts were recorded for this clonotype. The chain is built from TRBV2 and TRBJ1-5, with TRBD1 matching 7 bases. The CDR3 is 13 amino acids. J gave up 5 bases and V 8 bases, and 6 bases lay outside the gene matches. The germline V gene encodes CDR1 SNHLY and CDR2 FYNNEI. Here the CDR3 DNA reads TGTGCCAGCTTGGGGGACAGCGATCAGCCCCAGCATTTT. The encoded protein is CASLGDSDQPQHF.

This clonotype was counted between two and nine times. The CDR3: CASTLGGTVGSPLHF. CDR3 DNA: TGTGCCAGCACTCTCGGGGGGACAGTGGGTTCACCCCTCCACTTT. This chain connects TRBV12-3 or TRBV12-4 to TRBJ1-6; 7 nucleotides agree with TRBD1. The V and J ends lost 7 bases and 9 bases, in that order; junction bases with no gene match: 12. The CDR3 has 15 amino acids.

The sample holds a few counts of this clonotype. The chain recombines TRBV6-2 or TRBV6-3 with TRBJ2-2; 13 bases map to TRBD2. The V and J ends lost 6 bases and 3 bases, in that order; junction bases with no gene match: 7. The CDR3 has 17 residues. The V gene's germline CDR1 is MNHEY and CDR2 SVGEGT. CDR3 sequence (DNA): TGTGCCAGCAGCCCACTAGCGGGGGGGCTCCACACCGGGGAGCTGTTTTTT. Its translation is CASSPLAGGLHTGELFF.

Here the CDR3 reads CASSEVPPSGEQYF. The DNA for the CDR3 is TGTGCCAGCAGTGAAGTCCCCCCCTCCGGCGAGCAGTACTTC. This chain uses TRBV2 with TRBJ2-7; D is undetermined. CDR3 size: 14 residues. V lost 1 base and J 6 bases, leaving 13 bases between the germline ends. CDR1 is SNHLY and CDR2 is FYNNEI in the germline V gene.

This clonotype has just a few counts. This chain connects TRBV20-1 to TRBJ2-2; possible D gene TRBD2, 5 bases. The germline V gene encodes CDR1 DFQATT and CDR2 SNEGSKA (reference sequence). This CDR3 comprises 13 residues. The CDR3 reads CSLEAPGTGELFF. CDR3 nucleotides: TGCAGCCTCGAGGCGCCGGGGACCGGGGAGCTGTTTTTT.

CDR3 in amino acids: CASSLRLGEAFF. In DNA form, the CDR3 reads TGTGCCAGCAGCTTAAGGTTGGGTGAAGCTTTCTTT. The genes are TRBV7-9 and TRBJ1-1; D is uncertain. The germline V gene encodes CDR1 SEHNR and CDR2 FQNEAQ (reference sequence). Trimming removed 2 bases at V and 7 bases at J, with 8 bases between. The CDR3 runs to 12 residues.

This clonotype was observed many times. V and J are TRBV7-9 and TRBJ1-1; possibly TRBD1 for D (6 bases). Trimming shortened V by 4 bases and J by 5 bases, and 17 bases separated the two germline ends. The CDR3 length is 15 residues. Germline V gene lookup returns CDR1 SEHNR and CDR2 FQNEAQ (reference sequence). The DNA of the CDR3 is TGTGCCAGCAGCTCTCGGGGGGGCCGGTGGACTGAAGCTTTCTTT. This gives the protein CASSSRGGRWTEAFF.

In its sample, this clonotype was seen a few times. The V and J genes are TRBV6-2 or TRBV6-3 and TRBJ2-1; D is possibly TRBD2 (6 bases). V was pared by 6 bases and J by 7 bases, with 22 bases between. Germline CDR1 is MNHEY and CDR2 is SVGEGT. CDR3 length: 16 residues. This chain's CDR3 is CASRTPRDLKVNEQFF. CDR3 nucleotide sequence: TGTGCCAGCAGAACACCCCGGGACTTAAAGGTTAATGAGCAGTTCTTC.

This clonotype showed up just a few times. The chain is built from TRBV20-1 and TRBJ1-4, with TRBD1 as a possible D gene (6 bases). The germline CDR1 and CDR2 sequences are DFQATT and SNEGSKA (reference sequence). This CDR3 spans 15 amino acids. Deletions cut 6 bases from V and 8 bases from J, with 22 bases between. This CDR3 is CSARKGSGAGEKLFF. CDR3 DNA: TGCAGTGCCCGAAAGGGATCGGGGGCTGGGGAAAAACTGTTTTTT.

CDR3 nucleotide sequence: TGCGCCAGCAGCCCCGGGTCCGATGGCTACACCTTC. Protein: CASSPGSDGYTF. The V and J genes are TRBV5-1 and TRBJ1-2, with unresolved D. Looked up from germline, CDR1 is SGHRS and CDR2 is YFSETQ. The CDR3 length is 12 residues. The ends were cut back, 4 bases at V and 6 bases at J, with 10 bases in the middle.

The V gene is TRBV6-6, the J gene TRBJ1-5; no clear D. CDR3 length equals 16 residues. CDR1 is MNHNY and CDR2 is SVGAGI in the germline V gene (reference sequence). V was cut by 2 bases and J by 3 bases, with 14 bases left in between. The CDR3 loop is CASSYPTPGSNQPQHF. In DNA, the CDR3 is TGTGCCAGCAGTTACCCGACTCCAGGATCCAATCAGCCCCAGCATTTT.

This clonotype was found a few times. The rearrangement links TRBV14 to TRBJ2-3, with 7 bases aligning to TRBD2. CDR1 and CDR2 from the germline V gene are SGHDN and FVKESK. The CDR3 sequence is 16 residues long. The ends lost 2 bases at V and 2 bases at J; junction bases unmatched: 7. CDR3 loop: CASSQWASGYTDTQYF. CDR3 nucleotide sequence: TGTGCCAGCAGCCAATGGGCTAGCGGTTACACAGATACGCAGTATTTT.

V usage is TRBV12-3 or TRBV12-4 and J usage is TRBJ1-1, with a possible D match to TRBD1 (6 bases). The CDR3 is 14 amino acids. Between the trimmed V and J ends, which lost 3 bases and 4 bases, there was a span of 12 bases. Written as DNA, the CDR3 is TGTGCCAGCAGTTTCACGGGGGCCGGCACTGAAGCTTTCTTT. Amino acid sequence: CASSFTGAGTEAFF.

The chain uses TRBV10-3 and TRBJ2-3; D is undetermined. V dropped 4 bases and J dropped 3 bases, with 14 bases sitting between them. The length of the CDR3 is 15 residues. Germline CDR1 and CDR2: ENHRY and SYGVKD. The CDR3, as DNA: TGTGCCATCAGTGCTAGGATAGGACGGACAGATACGCAGTATTTT. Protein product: CAISARIGRTDTQYF.

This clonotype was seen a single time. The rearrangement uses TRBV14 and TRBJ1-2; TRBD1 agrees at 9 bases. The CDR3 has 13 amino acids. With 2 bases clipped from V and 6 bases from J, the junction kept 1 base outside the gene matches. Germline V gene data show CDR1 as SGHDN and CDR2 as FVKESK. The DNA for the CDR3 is TGTGCCAGCAGCCAAAGGACAGGGGATGGCTACACCTTC. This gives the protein CASSQRTGDGYTF.